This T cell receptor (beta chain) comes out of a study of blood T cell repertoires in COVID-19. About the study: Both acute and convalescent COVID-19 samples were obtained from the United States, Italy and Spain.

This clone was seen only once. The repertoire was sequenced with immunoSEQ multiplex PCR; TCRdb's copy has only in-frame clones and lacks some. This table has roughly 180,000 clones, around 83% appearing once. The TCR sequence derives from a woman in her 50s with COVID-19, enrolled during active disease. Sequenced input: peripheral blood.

The CDR3 reads CASSQDRVQGVGYEQYF. The CDR3 DNA sequence: TGTGCCAGCAGCCAAGATCGGGTACAGGGGGTGGGCTACGAGCAGTACTTC. V is TRBV4-2 and J is TRBJ2-7, with 8 bases matching TRBD1. CDR3 length: 17 amino acids. The V gene end was trimmed by 0 bases and the J gene end by 3 bases; junction bases not matched to a gene: 10. Per the germline V gene, CDR1 is LGHNA and CDR2 is YNFKEQ.